This entry lists 10 T cell receptor beta chains sequenced from one sample in a study of CD8+ T cells in alopecia areata. cDNA serving as the sequencing template came from extracted, reverse transcribed RNA. Using immunoSEQ multiplex PCR, the repertoire was profiled, and TCRdb retains in-frame clones only, with some absent. Of some 170,000 clones in the sample, 59% were seen once. This specimen consisted of CD4+ T cells sorted from blood, obtained at week 0. These receptors all stem from a human donor with alopecia areata.

V usage is TRBV6-5 and J usage is TRBJ2-6; D unclear. Germline assignment: CDR1 MNHEY and CDR2 SVGAGI. CDR3 length: 14 amino acids. The V gene lost 5 bases and the J gene lost 3 bases, with 8 bases spanning the gap. The CDR3 DNA reads TGTGCCAGCAGTGACTGGGGTGGGGCCAACGTCCTGACTTTC. Translated: CASSDWGGANVLTF.

This clone was found a few times. The CDR3 region has the DNA TGTGCCTGTAACTCAGGGGTTACCTACAATGAGCAGTTCTTC. Its translation is CACNSGVTYNEQFF. The chain is built from TRBV30 and TRBJ2-1; possibly TRBD1 for D (6 bases). Germline V gives CDR1 GTSNPN, CDR2 SVGIG (reference sequence). The CDR3 is made up of 14 amino acids. Trimming cost V 6 bases and J 2 bases, with 14 bases left between them. Full variable domain (missing parts from reference TRBV30 and TRBJ2-1): SQTIHQWPATLVQPVGSPLSLECTVEGTSNPNLYWYRQAAGRGLQLLFYSVGIGQISSEVPQNLSASRPQDRQFILSSKKLLLSDSGFYLCACNSGVTYNEQFFGPGTRLTVL.

This clone showed up many times. The chain is built from TRBV7-9 and TRBJ1-6; D ambiguous. The ends were cut back, 5 bases at V and 9 bases at J, with 14 bases in the middle. CDR1 is SEHNR, CDR2 FQNEAQ, per germline (reference sequence). This CDR3 spans 14 amino acids. The CDR3 spells CASSQGAEGSPLHF. CDR3 DNA: TGTGCCAGCAGCCAAGGAGCGGAGGGTTCACCCCTCCACTTT.

This rearrangement joins TRBV29-1 to TRBJ2-4, with a tentative D call TRBD1 (5 bases). V gave up 3 bases and J gave up 4 bases, with 10 bases separating them. Germline V gene sequence: CDR1 SQVTM, CDR2 ANQGSEA. The CDR3 extends over 13 amino acids. As DNA, the CDR3 is TGCAGCGTTGAGGGGCGGCTTAAAAACATTCAGTACTTC. Translated, it gives CSVEGRLKNIQYF.

V and J are TRBV7-3 and TRBJ2-1; 8 bases match TRBD2. Trimming took 5 bases from V and 0 from J; bases not matched to a gene: 9. The length of the CDR3 is 17 residues. From germline, CDR1 is SGHTA and CDR2 FQGTGA. Here the CDR3 DNA reads TGTGCCAGCAGCCCAGGATTTCTAGCGGGCTCCTACAATGAGCAGTTCTTC. It is translated as CASSPGFLAGSYNEQFF.

The chain recombines TRBV6-6 with TRBJ2-1, with TRBD2 identical over 12 bases. The germline CDR1 and CDR2 sequences are MNHNY and SVGAGI (reference sequence). J was trimmed by 6 bases and V by 8 bases; bases with no gene match: 2. The CDR3 loop spans 13 amino acids. Written as DNA, the CDR3 is TGTGCCAGCGGGACTAGCGGGCCCAATGAGCAGTTCTTC. Translated, it gives CASGTSGPNEQFF.

This clone was recorded a few times. This rearrangement joins TRBV15 to TRBJ2-7; TRBD2 aligns across 11 bases. Germline values: CDR1 LNHNV, CDR2 YYDKDF (reference sequence). The CDR3 length is 17 residues. Trimming at V came to 1 base and at J to 1 base, leaving 6 bases not matched to a gene. CDR3 nucleotide sequence: TGTGCCACCAGCAGAGCTCTAGCGGGGGGAGGTTCCTACGAGCAGTACTTC. This sequence encodes CATSRALAGGGSYEQYF. Full variable domain (remainder filled in from reference TRBV15 and TRBJ2-7): DAMVIQNPRYQVTQFGKPVTLSCSQTLNHNVMYWYQQKSSQAPKLLFHYYDKDFNNEADTPDNFQSRRPNTSFCFLDIRSPGLGDTAMYLCATSRALAGGGSYEQYFGPGTRLTVT.

In the case of this clone: In the same sample, other DNA sequences code for this CDR3. CDR3 nucleotide sequence: TGCGCCAGCAGCTTGGGATCACCACAAGAGACCCAGTACTTC. Amino acid sequence: CASSLGSPQETQYF. This chain joins TRBV5-1 and TRBJ2-5; the D is unclear. The V gene lost 0 bases and the J gene lost 2 bases, with 8 bases spanning the gap. The germline CDR1 and CDR2 sequences are SGHRS and YFSETQ. The CDR3 runs 14 residues.

The chain uses TRBV10-1 and TRBJ2-5, with a weak D call TRBD1 (6 bases). CDR3 length: 13 amino acids. V was clipped by 6 bases and J by 5 bases, with 13 bases between them. Germline V gene data show CDR1 as WNHNN and CDR2 as SYGVQD (reference sequence). CDR3 amino acids: CASSAGTMETQYF. The CDR3 DNA sequence: TGCGCCAGCAGCGCCGGGACAATGGAGACCCAGTACTTC.

This clone showed up just once. CDR3 in amino acids: CASSSRTGGEQFF. DNA of the CDR3: TGTGCCAGCAGCTCGCGCACCGGAGGTGAGCAGTTCTTC. This chain links TRBV11-3 with TRBJ2-1; tentatively, D is TRBD2 (5 bases). V lost 4 bases and J lost 9, with 13 bases in between. CDR3 length: 13 amino acids. CDR1 and CDR2 from the germline V gene are SGHNT and YENEEA. The full variable domain, rest sourced from reference TRBV11-3 and TRBJ2-1, is EAGVVQSPRYKIIEKKQPVAFWCNPISGHNTLYWYLQNLGQGPELLIRYENEEAVDDSQLPKDRFSAERLKGVDSTLKIQPAELGDSAVYLCASSSRTGGEQFFGPGTRLTVL.